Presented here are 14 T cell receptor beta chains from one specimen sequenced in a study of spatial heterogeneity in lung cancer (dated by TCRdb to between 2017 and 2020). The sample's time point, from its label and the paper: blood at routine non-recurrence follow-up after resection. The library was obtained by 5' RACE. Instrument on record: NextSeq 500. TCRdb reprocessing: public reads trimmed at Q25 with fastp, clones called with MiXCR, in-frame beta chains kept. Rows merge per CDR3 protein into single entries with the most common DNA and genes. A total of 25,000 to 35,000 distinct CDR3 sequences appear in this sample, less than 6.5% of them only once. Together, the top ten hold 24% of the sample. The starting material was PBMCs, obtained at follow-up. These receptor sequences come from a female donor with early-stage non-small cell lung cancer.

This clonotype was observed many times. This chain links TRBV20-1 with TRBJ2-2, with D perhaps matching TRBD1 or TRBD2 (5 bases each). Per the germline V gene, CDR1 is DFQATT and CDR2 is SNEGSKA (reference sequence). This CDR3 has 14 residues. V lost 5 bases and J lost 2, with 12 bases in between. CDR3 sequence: CSAFRDGNTGELFF. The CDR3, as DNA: TGCAGTGCTTTCCGGGACGGAAACACCGGGGAGCTGTTTTTT.

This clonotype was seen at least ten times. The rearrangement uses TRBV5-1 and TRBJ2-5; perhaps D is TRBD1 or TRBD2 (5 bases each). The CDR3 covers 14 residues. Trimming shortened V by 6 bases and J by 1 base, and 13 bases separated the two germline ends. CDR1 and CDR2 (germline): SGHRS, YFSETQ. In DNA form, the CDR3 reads TGCGCCAGCACTAGTCCGGGACCCCAAGAGACCCAGTACTTC. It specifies CASTSPGPQETQYF.

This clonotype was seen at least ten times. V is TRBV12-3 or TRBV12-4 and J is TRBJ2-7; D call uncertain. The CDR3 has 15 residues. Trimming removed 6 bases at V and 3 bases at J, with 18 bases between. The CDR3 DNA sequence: TGTGCCAGCAGCGCGGCAAGGGCGGTGGACTACGAGCAGTACTTC. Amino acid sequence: CASSAARAVDYEQYF.

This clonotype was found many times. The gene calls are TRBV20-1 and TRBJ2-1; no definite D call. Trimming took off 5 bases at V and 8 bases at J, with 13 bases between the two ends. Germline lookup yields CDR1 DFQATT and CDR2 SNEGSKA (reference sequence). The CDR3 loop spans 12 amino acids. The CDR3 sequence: CSASPPQYEQFF. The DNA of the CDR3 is TGCAGTGCTTCCCCCCCGCAATATGAGCAGTTCTTC.

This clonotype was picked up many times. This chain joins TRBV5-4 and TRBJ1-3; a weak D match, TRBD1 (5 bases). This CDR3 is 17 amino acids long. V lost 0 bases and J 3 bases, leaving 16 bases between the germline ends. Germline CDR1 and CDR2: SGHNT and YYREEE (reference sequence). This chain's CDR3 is CASSLVGGGIGGNTIYF. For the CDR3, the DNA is TGTGCCAGCAGCTTGGTCGGCGGGGGAATTGGTGGAAACACCATATATTTT.

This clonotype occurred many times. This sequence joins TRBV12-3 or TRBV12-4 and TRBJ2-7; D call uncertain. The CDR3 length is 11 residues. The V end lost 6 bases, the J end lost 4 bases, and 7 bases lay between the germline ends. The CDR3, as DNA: TGTGCCAGCAGCCGTAGGTACGAGCAGTACTTC. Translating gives CASSRRYEQYF.

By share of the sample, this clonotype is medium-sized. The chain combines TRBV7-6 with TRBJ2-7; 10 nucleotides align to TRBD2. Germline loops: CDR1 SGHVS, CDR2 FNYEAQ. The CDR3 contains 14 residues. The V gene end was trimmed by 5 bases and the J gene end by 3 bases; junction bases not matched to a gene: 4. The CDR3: CASSPTSGLYEQYF. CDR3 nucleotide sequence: TGTGCCAGCAGCCCGACTAGCGGGCTCTACGAGCAGTACTTC.

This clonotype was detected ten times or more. CDR3 bases: TGTGCCAGCAGTATTGAGGGCAATCAGCCCCAGCATTTT. Its translation is CASSIEGNQPQHF. The rearrangement links TRBV28 to TRBJ1-5; D gene unclear. V was clipped by 5 bases and J by 2 bases, with 7 bases between them. Germline V gene lookup returns CDR1 MDHEN and CDR2 SYDVKM. The CDR3 contains 13 residues.

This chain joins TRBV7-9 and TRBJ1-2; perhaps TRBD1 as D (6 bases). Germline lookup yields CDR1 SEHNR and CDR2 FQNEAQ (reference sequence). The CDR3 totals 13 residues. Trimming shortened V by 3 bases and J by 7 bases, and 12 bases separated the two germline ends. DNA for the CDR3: TGTGCCAGCAGCTTTTCGGCGGACAGTGGCTACACCTTC. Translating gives CASSFSADSGYTF.

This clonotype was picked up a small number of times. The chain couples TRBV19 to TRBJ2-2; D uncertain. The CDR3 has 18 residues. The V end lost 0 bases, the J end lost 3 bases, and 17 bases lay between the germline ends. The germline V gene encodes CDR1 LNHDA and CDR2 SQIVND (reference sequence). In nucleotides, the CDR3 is TGTGCCAGTAGTATAGACCTTCTTGGGCCCACACACACCGGGGAGCTGTTTTTT. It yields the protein CASSIDLLGPTHTGELFF.

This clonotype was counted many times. The CDR3 DNA is TGCAGCGTTGAAGAGGCCGGGACTGAACAAGAGACCCAGTACTTC. Residues: CSVEEAGTEQETQYF. The rearrangement joins TRBV29-1 to TRBJ2-5; D may be TRBD2 (6 bases). V lost 0 bases and J lost 2, with 13 bases in between. Germline assignment: CDR1 SQVTM and CDR2 ANQGSEA. The CDR3 loop spans 15 amino acids.

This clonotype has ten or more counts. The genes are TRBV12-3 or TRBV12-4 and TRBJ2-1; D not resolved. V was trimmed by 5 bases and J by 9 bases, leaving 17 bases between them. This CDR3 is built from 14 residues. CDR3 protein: CASSQGSSLGEQFF. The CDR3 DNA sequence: TGTGCCAGCAGTCAAGGTTCTTCCCTAGGTGAGCAGTTCTTC.

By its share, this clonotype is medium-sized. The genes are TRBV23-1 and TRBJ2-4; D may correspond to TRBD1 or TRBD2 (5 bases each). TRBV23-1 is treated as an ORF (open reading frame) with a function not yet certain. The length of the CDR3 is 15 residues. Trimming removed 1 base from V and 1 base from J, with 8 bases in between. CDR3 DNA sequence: TGCGCCAGCAGTCAATGGTGGGGGGCCAAAAACATTCAGTACTTC. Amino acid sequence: CASSQWWGAKNIQYF.

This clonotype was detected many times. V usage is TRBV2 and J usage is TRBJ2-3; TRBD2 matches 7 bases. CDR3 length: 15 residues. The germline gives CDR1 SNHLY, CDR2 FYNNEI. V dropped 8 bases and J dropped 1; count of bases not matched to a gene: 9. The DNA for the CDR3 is TGTGCCAGCGCGGGGAGGGTCGGCGGCACAGATACGCAGTATTTT. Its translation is CASAGRVGGTDTQYF.